The 19 T cell receptor beta chains listed next were all sequenced from one sample in a study of shared clonotypes between healthy human individuals. Assay used: immunoSEQ multiplex PCR; TCRdb lists only in-frame clones, some missing. The table includes 1,400,000 or so clones, approximately 98.5% detected once. Sequenced input: naive CD4+ T cells sorted from blood. Noted subset: CD45RA+ positively selected. Receptors were obtained from a man aged 30-40 years in good health.

The CDR3 sequence: CASSLSQAGDTQYF. CDR3 sequence (DNA): TGTGCCAGCTCACTTTCTCAGGCCGGGGATACGCAGTATTTT. The V and J genes are TRBV18 and TRBJ2-3; D gene unclear. There are 14 residues in the CDR3. Germline V gene sequence: CDR1 KGHSH, CDR2 LQKENI. Trimming shortened V by 4 bases and J by 6 bases, and 14 bases separated the two germline ends.

V usage is TRBV27 and J usage is TRBJ2-7, with D perhaps matching TRBD1 or TRBD2 (5 bases each). CDR3 length: 15 residues. V gave up 8 bases and J gave up 3 bases, with 20 bases separating them. CDR1 MNHEY and CDR2 SMNVEV come from the germline V gene (reference sequence). The CDR3 sequence is CASRAEGSRHYEQYF. In DNA form, the CDR3 reads TGTGCCAGCCGGGCCGAGGGGTCTCGCCACTACGAGCAGTACTTC.

The chain has TRBV9 and TRBJ1-1, with D perhaps TRBD1 (5 bases). Germline CDR1 SGDLS, CDR2 YYNGEE. The ends were cut back, 4 bases at V and 7 bases at J, with 17 bases in the middle. The CDR3 sequence is 14 residues long. The CDR3 here is CASSSHHGANEAFF. Written as DNA, the CDR3 is TGTGCCAGCAGCTCCCATCACGGGGCGAATGAAGCTTTCTTT.

This chain links TRBV10-3 with TRBJ2-7; TRBD1 matches 7 bases. This CDR3 has 13 amino acids. The germline V gene encodes CDR1 ENHRY and CDR2 SYGVKD. After removal of 4 bases from V and 5 bases from J, the junction contained 5 bases not matched to a gene. The chain's CDR3 is CAISGKTGNEQYF. CDR3 in DNA: TGTGCCATCAGTGGGAAGACAGGGAACGAGCAGTACTTC.

This clone was seen just once. V gene TRBV7-2 combines with J gene TRBJ2-2, with D hard to call. The CDR3 spans 17 residues. In germline, CDR1 is SGHTA, CDR2 FQGNSA. V was trimmed by 1 base and J by 8 bases, leaving 20 bases between them. CDR3 region: CASSLGYGSPWMGELFF. The CDR3 DNA reads as TGTGCCAGCAGCTTAGGCTATGGCAGTCCCTGGATGGGGGAGCTGTTTTTT.

The chain joins TRBV6-1 to TRBJ2-7, with unresolved D. Germline V gives CDR1 MNHNS, CDR2 SASEGT. V shed 4 bases and J shed 6 bases, with 7 bases lying between them. There are 11 residues in the CDR3. The CDR3, as DNA: TGTGCCAGCAGTGTGAGATCCGAGCAGTACTTC. Its translation is CASSVRSEQYF.

As to this clone: Other DNA sequences in this sample translate to the same CDR3. The chain joins TRBV5-4 to TRBJ2-3; TRBD2 matches at 11 bases. CDR1 and CDR2 from the germline V gene are SGHNT and YYREEE (reference sequence). Unmatched junction bases numbered 4, after V lost 4 bases and J lost 3 bases. The CDR3 covers 15 residues. Here the CDR3 DNA reads TGTGCCAGCAGCCTCGGACTAGCGGGTACAGATACGCAGTATTTT. As protein: CASSLGLAGTDTQYF.

About this clone: This sample also contains other DNA sequences that code for the same CDR3. The chain joins TRBV19 to TRBJ2-7; 11 positions agree with TRBD1. The CDR3 consists of 14 residues. Germline V gene lookup returns CDR1 LNHDA and CDR2 SQIVND (reference sequence). Germline trimming cut 5 bases from V and 4 bases from J; bases unmatched to any gene: 4. The CDR3 coding sequence is TGTGCCAGTAGTCTCGGACAGGGGGCGTACGAGCAGTACTTC. Protein: CASSLGQGAYEQYF.

The V call is TRBV7-8, the J call TRBJ2-2; the D is unclear. Germline V gene lookup returns CDR1 SGHVS and CDR2 FQNEAQ. Trimming took 1 base from V and 10 from J, leaving 10 bases between them. This CDR3 region has 13 residues. The CDR3 spells CASSLGYTAELFF. The CDR3 bases are TGTGCCAGCAGCTTAGGGTACACGGCGGAGCTGTTTTTT.

In this sample, this clone turned up a few times. This CDR3 is also generated by other DNA sequences in the sample. This sequence joins TRBV28 and TRBJ2-1, with D tentatively TRBD2 (6 bases). V was trimmed by 8 bases and J by 0 bases, leaving 8 bases between them. The CDR3 has 13 amino acids. The V gene's germline CDR1 is MDHEN and CDR2 SYDVKM. In DNA form, the CDR3 reads TGTGCCAGCCGGGGGAGCTCCTACAATGAGCAGTTCTTC. It yields the protein CASRGSSYNEQFF. Together with reference TRBV28 and TRBJ2-1, the CDR3 gives the full variable domain: DVKVTQSSRYLVKRTGEKVFLECVQDMDHENMFWYRQDPGLGLRLIYFSYDVKMKEKGDIPEGYSVSREKKERFSLILESASTNQTSMYLCASRGSSYNEQFFGPGTRLTVL.

The rearrangement joins TRBV18 to TRBJ1-3; maybe TRBD1 (6 bases). CDR3 length: 15 amino acids. Germline-derived CDR1 and CDR2 are KGHSH and LQKENI. Trimming stripped 8 bases from V and 0 bases from J, with 14 bases between. CDR3 protein: CASTVQGFSGNTIYF. CDR3 nucleotides: TGTGCCAGCACCGTACAGGGTTTCTCTGGAAACACCATATATTTT.

The J gene is TRBJ2-1, the V gene TRBV27; D unclear. Germline values: CDR1 MNHEY, CDR2 SMNVEV (reference sequence). This CDR3 region has 12 residues. Trimming left V 5 bases short and J 8 bases short, with 10 bases between. This CDR3 reads CASSKTGHEQFF. The CDR3 DNA sequence: TGTGCCAGCAGTAAGACGGGCCATGAGCAGTTCTTC.

V and J are TRBV28 and TRBJ2-7; 12 nucleotides align to TRBD2. Germline V lookup: CDR1 MDHEN, CDR2 SYDVKM. CDR3 length: 14 amino acids. J lost 7 bases, V lost 6 bases, and 7 bases had no gene match. CDR3 region: CASRLTSGSGEQYF. The CDR3 DNA follows: TGTGCCAGCAGGCTGACTAGCGGGAGTGGGGAGCAGTACTTC.

The chain combines TRBV19 with TRBJ2-3; unclear D gene. Germline V gene sequence: CDR1 LNHDA, CDR2 SQIVND (reference sequence). V was clipped by 3 bases and J by 2 bases, with 9 bases between them. The CDR3 has 14 amino acids. Written as DNA, the CDR3 is TGTGCCAGTAGTATCGGTTCAACCACAGATACGCAGTATTTT. It translates to CASSIGSTTDTQYF.

The V and J genes are TRBV5-1 and TRBJ2-2; TRBD1 or TRBD2 may be the D gene (6 bases each). V lost 2 bases, J lost 5 bases, and 19 bases lay in between. CDR3 length: 17 amino acids. Per germline, CDR1 SGHRS and CDR2 YFSETQ. Written as DNA, the CDR3 is TGCGCCAGCAGCTTCCGGGGGCCGATTAAGAGGACCGGGGAGCTGTTTTTT. Its protein is CASSFRGPIKRTGELFF. Variable domain in full (rest from reference TRBV5-1 and TRBJ2-2): KAGVTQTPRYLIKTRGQQVTLSCSPISGHRSVSWYQQTPGQGLQFLFEYFSETQRNKGNFPGRFSGRQFSNSRSEMNVSTLELGDSALYLCASSFRGPIKRTGELFFGEGSRLTVL.

The rearrangement links TRBV18 to TRBJ1-1; 7 bases agree with TRBD1. The germline CDR1 and CDR2 sequences are KGHSH and LQKENI. The J segment lost 3 bases and the V segment lost 2 bases, leaving 9 bases of the junction unmatched. This CDR3 contains 16 residues. The CDR3 region has the DNA TGTGCCAGCTCACCAATGGGAGGGGGCGCGGACACTGAAGCTTTCTTT. It yields the protein CASSPMGGGADTEAFF. The full variable domain, completed using reference TRBV18 and TRBJ1-1, is NAGVMQNPRHLVRRRGQEARLRCSPMKGHSHVYWYRQLPEEGLKFMVYLQKENIIDESGMPKERFSAEFPKEGPSILRIQQVVRGDSAAYFCASSPMGGGADTEAFFGQGTRLTVV.

The rearrangement links TRBV6-6 to TRBJ2-7; 11 nucleotides agree with TRBD1. V shed 2 bases and J 4 bases; nucleotides not matched to a gene: 7. Germline assignment: CDR1 MNHNY and CDR2 SVGAGI (reference sequence). The CDR3 is 16 amino acids. In DNA form, the CDR3 reads TGTGCCAGCAGTTACCTCTGGACAGGGGGCCGGTACGAGCAGTACTTC. Its translation: CASSYLWTGGRYEQYF.

This clone occurred once. V and J are TRBV7-6 and TRBJ2-3; D is perhaps TRBD2 (6 bases). The CDR3 spans 16 residues. The germline CDR1 and CDR2 sequences are SGHVS and FNYEAQ. V lost 4 bases, J lost 0 bases, and 14 bases lay in between. The CDR3 sequence is CASSSARGSSTDTQYF. The CDR3 DNA reads as TGTGCCAGCAGCTCTGCGCGGGGATCTAGCACAGATACGCAGTATTTT.

This chain uses TRBV4-2 with TRBJ2-3; 7 bases fit TRBD2. J lost 2 bases, V lost 0 bases, and 8 bases had no gene match. The CDR3 extends over 17 amino acids. The germline V gene encodes CDR1 LGHNA and CDR2 YNFKEQ. CDR3 DNA: TGTGCCAGCAGCCAAGACGGGCTTCTAGCGGACACAGATACGCAGTATTTT. It specifies CASSQDGLLADTDTQYF.